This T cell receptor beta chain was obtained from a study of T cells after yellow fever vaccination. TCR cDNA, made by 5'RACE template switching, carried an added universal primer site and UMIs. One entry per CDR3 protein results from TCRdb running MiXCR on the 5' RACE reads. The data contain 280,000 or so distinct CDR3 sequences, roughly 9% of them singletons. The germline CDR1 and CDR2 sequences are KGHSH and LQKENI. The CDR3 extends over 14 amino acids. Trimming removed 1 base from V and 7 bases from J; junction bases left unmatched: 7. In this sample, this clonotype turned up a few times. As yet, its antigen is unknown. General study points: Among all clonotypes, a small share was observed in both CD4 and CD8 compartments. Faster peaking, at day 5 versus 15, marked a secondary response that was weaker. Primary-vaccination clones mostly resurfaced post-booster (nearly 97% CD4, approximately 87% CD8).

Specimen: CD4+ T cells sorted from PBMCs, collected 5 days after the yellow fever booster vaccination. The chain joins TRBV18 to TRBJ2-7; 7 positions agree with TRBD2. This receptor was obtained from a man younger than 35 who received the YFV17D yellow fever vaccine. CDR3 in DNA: TGTGCCAGCTCACCACTAAGCGGGGCACTGGAGCAGTACTTC. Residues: CASSPLSGALEQYF.